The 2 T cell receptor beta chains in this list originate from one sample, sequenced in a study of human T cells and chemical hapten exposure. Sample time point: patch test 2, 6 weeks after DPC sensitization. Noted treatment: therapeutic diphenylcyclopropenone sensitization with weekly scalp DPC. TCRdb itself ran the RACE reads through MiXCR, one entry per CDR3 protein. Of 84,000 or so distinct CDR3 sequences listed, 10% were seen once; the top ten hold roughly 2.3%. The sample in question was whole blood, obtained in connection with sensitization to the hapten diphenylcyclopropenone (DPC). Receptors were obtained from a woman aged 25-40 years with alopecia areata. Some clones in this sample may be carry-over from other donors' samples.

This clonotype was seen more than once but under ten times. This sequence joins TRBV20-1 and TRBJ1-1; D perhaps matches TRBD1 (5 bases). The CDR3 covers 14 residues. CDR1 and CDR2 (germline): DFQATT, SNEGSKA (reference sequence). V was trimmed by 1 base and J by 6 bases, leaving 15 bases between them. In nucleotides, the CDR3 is TGCAGTGCTAGAGGGCCCGTGGGGGTGGCTGAAGCTTTCTTT. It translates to CSARGPVGVAEAFF.

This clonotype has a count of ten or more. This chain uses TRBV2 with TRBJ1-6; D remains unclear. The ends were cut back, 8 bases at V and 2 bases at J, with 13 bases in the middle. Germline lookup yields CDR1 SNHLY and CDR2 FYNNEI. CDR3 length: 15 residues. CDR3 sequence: CASRTEGAYNSPLHF. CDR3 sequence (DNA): TGTGCCAGCCGAACAGAGGGTGCCTATAATTCACCCCTCCACTTT. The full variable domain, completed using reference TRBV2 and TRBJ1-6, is EPEVTQTPSHQVTQMGQEVILRCVPISNHLYFYWYRQILGQKVEFLVSFYNNEISEKSEIFDDQFSVERPDGSNFTLKIRSTKLEDSAMYFCASRTEGAYNSPLHFGNGTRLTVT.